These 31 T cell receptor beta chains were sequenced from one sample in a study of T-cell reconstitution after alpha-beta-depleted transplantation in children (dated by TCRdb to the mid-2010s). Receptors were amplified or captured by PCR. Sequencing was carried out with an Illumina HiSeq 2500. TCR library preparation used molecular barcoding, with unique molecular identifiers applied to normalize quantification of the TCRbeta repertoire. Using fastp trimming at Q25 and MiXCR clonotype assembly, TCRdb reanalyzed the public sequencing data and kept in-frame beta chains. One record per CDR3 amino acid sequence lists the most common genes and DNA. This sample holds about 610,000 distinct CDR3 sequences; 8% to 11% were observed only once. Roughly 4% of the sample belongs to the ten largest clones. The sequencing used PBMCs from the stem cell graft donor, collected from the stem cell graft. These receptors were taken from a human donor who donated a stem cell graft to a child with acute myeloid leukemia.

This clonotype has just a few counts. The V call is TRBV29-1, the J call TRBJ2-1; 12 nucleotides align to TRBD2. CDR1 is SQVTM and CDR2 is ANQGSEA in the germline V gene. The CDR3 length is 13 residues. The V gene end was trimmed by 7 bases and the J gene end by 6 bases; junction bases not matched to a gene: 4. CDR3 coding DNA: TGCAGCGCCCCGGGACTAGCGGGCAATGAGCAGTTCTTC. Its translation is CSAPGLAGNEQFF.

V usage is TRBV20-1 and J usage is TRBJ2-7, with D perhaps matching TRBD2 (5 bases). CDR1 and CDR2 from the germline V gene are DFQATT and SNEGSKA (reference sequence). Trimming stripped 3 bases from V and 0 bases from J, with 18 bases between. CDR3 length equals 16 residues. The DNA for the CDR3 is TGCAGTGCTAGTTTGAGCGGCGCAAAGCGCTCCTACGAGCAGTACTTC. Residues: CSASLSGAKRSYEQYF.

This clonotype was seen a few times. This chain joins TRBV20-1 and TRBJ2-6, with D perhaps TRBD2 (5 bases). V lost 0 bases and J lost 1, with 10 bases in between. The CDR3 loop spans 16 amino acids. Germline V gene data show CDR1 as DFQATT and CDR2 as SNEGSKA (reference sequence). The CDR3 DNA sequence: TGCAGTGCTAGAGACAGGCCGGGATCTGGGGCCAACGTCCTGACTTTC. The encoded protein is CSARDRPGSGANVLTF.

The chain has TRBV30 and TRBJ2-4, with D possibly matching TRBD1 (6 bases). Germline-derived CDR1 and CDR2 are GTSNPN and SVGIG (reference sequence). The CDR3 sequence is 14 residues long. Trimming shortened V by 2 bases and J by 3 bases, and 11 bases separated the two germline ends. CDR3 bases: TGTGCCTGGAGTCCCCGGACAGACAAAAACATTCAGTACTTC. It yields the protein CAWSPRTDKNIQYF.

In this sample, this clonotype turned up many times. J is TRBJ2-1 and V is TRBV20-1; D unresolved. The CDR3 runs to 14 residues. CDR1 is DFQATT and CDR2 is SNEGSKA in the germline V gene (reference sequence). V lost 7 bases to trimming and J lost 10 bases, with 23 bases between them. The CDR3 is CSVEMERPGREQFF. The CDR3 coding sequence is TGCAGTGTCGAGATGGAACGCCCCGGTCGGGAGCAGTTCTTC.

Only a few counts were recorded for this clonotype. The CDR3 DNA follows: TGTGCCAGCAGCCTACTGTCGGGCAGTAGCTCCTACAATGAGCAGTTCTTC. Translated: CASSLLSGSSSYNEQFF. This chain uses TRBV11-2 with TRBJ2-1; no definite D call. CDR3 length equals 17 residues. Trimming left V 5 bases short and J 0 bases short, with 17 bases between. From germline, CDR1 is SGHAT and CDR2 FQNNGV.

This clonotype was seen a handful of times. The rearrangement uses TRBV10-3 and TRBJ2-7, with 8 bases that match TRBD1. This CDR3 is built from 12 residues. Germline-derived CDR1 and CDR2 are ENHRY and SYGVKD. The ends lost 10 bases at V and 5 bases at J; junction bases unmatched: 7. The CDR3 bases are TGTGCCACTGGTCAGGGGGCCCACGAGCAGTACTTC. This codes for CATGQGAHEQYF.

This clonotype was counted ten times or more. In nucleotides, the CDR3 is TGCGCCAGCAGCTCGGACGGTTATTCACCCCTCCACTTT. It specifies CASSSDGYSPLHF. This rearrangement joins TRBV5-1 to TRBJ1-6; D gene uncertain. V lost 3 bases and J lost 8, with 9 bases in between. Germline V lookup: CDR1 SGHRS, CDR2 YFSETQ. CDR3 length: 13 amino acids.

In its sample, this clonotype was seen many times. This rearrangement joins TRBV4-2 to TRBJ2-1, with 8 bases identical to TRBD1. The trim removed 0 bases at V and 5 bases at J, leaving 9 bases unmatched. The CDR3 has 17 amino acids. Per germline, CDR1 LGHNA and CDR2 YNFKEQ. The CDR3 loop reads CASSQDYGTGGNNEQFF. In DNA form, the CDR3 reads TGTGCCAGCAGCCAAGATTACGGGACAGGCGGGAACAATGAGCAGTTCTTC.

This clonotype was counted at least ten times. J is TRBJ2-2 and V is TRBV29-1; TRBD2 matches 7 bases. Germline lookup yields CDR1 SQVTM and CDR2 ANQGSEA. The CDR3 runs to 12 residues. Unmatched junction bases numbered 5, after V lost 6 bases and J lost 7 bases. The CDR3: CSVDPGGGELFF. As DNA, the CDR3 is TGCAGCGTAGACCCGGGGGGCGGGGAGCTGTTTTTT.

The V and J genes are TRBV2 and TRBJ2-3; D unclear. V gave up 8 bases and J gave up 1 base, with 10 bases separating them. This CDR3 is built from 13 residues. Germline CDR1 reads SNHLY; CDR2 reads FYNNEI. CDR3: CASQLMGTDTQYF. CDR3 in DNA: TGTGCCAGCCAACTTATGGGCACAGATACGCAGTATTTT.

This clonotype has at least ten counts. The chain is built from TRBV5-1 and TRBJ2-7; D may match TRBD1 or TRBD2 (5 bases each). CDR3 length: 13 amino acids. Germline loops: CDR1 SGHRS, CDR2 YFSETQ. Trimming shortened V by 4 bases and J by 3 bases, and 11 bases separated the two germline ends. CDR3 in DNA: TGCGCCAGCAGCCCCTGGGACGGCTACGAGCAGTACTTC. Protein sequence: CASSPWDGYEQYF.

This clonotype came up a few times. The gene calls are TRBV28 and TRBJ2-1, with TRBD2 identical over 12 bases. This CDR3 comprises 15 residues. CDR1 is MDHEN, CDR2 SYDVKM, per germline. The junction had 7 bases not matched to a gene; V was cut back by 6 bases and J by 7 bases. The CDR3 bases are TGTGCCAGCAGGAACACGGGACTAGCGGGTAATGAGCAGTTCTTC. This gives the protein CASRNTGLAGNEQFF.

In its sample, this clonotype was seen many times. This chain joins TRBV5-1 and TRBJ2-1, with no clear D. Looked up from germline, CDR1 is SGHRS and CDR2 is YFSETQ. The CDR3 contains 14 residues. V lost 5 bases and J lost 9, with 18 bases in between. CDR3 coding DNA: TGCGCCAGCAGTCCCCCTGACTTGTTGCTTGAGCAGTTCTTC. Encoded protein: CASSPPDLLLEQFF. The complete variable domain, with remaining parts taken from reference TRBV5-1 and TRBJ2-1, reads KAGVTQTPRYLIKTRGQQVTLSCSPISGHRSVSWYQQTPGQGLQFLFEYFSETQRNKGNFPGRFSGRQFSNSRSEMNVSTLELGDSALYLCASSPPDLLLEQFFGPGTRLTVL.

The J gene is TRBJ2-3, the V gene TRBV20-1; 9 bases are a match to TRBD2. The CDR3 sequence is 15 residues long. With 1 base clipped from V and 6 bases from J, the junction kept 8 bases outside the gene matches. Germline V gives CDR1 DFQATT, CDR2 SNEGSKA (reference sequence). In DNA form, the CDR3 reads TGCAGTGCTAGAGCATCGCGGGAGGGCCGGGATACGCAGTATTTT. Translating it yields CSARASREGRDTQYF.

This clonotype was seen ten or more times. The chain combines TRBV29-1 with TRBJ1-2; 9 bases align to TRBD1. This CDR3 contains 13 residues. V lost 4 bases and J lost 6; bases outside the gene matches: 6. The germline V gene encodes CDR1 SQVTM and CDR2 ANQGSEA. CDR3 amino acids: CSVGDRGSHGYTF. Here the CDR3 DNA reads TGCAGCGTTGGCGACAGGGGGTCGCATGGCTACACCTTC.

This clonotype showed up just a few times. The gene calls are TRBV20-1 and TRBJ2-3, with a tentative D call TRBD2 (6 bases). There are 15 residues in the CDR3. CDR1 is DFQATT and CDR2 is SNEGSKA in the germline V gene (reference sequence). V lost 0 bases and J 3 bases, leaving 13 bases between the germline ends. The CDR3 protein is CSAREPGLKTDTQYF. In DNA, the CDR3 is TGCAGTGCTAGAGAGCCGGGACTCAAGACAGATACGCAGTATTTT.

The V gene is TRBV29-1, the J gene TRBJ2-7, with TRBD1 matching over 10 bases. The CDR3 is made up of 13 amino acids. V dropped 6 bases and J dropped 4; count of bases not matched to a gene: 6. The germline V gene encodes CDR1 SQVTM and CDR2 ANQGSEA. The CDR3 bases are TGCAGCGTCAGGGACAGGGGATTTTACGAGCAGTACTTC. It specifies CSVRDRGFYEQYF.

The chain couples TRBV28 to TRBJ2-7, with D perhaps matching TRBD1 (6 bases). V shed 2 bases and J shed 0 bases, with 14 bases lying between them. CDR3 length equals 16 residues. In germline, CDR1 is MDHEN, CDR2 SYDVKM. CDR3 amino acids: CASSLVVGQSSYEQYF. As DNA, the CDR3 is TGTGCCAGCAGTTTAGTCGTAGGACAGAGCTCCTACGAGCAGTACTTC.

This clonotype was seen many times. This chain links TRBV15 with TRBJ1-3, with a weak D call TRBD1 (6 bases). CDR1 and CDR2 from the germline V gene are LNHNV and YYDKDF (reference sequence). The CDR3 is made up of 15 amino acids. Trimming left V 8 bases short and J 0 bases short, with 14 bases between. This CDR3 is CATLGQGFSGNTIYF. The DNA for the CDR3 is TGTGCCACCCTCGGGCAGGGGTTCTCTGGAAACACCATATATTTT. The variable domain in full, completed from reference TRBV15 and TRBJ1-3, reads DAMVIQNPRYQVTQFGKPVTLSCSQTLNHNVMYWYQQKSSQAPKLLFHYYDKDFNNEADTPDNFQSRRPNTSFCFLDIRSPGLGDTAMYLCATLGQGFSGNTIYFGEGSWLTVV.

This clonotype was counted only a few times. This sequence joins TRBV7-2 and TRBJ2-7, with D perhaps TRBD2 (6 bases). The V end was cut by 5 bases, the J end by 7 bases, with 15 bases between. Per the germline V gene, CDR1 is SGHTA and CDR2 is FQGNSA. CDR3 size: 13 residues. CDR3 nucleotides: TGTGCCAGCAGCCCCGCGGGAAACCCGGAGCAGTACTTC. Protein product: CASSPAGNPEQYF.

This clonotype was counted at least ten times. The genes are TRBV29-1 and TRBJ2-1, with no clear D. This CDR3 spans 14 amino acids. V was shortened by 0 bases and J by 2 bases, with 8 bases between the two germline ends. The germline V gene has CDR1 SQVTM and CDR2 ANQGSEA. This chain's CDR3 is CSVEEERAYNEQFF. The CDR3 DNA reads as TGCAGCGTTGAAGAGGAACGAGCCTACAATGAGCAGTTCTTC.

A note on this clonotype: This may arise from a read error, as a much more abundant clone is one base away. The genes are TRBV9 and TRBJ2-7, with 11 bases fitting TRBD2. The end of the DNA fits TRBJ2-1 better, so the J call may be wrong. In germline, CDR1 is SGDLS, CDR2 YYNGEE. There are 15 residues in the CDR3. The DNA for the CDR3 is TGTGCCAGCAGCCCCCGGACTAGCGGGTTCTACGAGCAGTTCTTC. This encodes CASSPRTSGFYEQFF.

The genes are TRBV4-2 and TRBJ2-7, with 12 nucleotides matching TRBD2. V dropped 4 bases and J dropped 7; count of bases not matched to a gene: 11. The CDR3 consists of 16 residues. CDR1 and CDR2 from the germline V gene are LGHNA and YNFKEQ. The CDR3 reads CASSRHWTSGTYEQYF. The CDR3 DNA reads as TGTGCCAGCAGCCGCCACTGGACTAGCGGGACATATGAGCAGTACTTC.

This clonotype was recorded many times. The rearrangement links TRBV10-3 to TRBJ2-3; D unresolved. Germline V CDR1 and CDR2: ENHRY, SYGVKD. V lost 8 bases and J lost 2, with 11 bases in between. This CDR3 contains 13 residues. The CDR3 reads CAIGGFFTDTQYF. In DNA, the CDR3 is TGTGCCATCGGCGGCTTTTTCACAGATACGCAGTATTTT.

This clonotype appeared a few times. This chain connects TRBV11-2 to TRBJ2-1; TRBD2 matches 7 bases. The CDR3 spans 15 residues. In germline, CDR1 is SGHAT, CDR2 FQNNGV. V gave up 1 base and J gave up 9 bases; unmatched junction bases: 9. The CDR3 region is CASSLVTSLIGEQFF. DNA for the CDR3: TGTGCCAGCAGCTTAGTGACTAGCCTAATCGGTGAGCAGTTCTTC.

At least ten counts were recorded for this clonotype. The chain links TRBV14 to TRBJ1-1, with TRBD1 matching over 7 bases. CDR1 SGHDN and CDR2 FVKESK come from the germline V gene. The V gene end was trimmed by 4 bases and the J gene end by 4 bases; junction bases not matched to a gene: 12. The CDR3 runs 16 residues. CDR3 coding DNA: TGTGCCAGCAGCCCCTCTACAGGGGCCGCGCGCACTGAAGCTTTCTTT. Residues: CASSPSTGAARTEAFF.

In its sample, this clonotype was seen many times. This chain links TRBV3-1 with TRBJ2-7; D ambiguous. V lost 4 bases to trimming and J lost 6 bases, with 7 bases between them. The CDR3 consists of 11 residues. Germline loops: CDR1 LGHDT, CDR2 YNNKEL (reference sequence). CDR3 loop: CASSLSGEQYF. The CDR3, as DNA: TGTGCCAGCAGCCTCTCGGGCGAGCAGTACTTC.

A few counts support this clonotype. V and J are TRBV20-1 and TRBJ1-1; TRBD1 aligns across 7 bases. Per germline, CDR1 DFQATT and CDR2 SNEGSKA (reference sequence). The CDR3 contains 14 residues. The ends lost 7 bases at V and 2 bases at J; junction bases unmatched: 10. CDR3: CSDTPDRANTEAFF. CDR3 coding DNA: TGCAGTGACACCCCTGACAGGGCCAACACTGAAGCTTTCTTT.

CDR3 loop: CASSYEGRGQETQYF. The CDR3 DNA reads as TGTGCCAGCAGTTACGAGGGAAGGGGGCAAGAGACCCAGTACTTC. This chain links TRBV6-5 with TRBJ2-5; tentative D call: TRBD1 (6 bases). The germline V gene has CDR1 MNHEY and CDR2 SVGAGI. This CDR3 spans 15 amino acids. Trimming removed 2 bases at V and 2 bases at J, with 12 bases between.

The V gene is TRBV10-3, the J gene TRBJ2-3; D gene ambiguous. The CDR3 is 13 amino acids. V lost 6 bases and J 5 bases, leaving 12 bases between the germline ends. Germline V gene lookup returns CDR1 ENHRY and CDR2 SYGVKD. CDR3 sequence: CAIRGLERDTQYF. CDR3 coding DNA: TGTGCCATCAGGGGCCTAGAACGAGATACGCAGTATTTT.